This T cell receptor (beta chain) is from a study of T cells in Graves' hyperthyroidism and ophthalmopathy. Cells are PBMCs isolated from roughly 10 ml of fresh blood. The V end lost 1 base, the J end lost 8 bases, and 11 bases lay between the germline ends. Germline V gene sequence: CDR1 SEHNR, CDR2 FQNEAQ (reference sequence). CDR3 length: 13 amino acids. Authors of the study amplified TCR beta CDR3 regions from RNA transcripts. TCR CDR3 regions were first amplified by RT-PCR with HTBI primers. In TCRdb, the multiplex PCR reads were re-called with MiXCR into one record per CDR3 protein. This table holds a few hundred thousand distinct CDR3 sequences, just under 25% found once. Concerning this clonotype itself: Its antigen is undetermined.

Study observations and caveats: Ophthalmopathy could be told apart from stable hyperthyroidism with a 13 V-J model. Within blood appeared most thyroid clonotypes that had expanded above 0.001.

This receptor was obtained from a man aged 45-65 years with Graves' hyperthyroidism. The sequenced sample consisted of blood. This chain connects TRBV7-9 to TRBJ1-2, with D possibly matching TRBD1 (5 bases). CDR3 bases: TGTGCCAGCAGCTTAGAGGGGCCGGCGGGCTACACCTTC. It translates to CASSLEGPAGYTF.